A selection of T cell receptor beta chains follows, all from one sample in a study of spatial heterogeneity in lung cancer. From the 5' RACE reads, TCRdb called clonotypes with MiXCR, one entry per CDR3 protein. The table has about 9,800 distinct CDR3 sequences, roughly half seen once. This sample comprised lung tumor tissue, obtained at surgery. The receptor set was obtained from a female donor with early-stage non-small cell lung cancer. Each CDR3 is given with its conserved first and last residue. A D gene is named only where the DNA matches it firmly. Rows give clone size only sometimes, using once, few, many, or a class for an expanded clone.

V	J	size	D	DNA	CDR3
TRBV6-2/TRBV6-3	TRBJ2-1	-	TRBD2	TGTGCCAGCACCGTCTTACTAGCGGGGGAGGACAATGAGCAGTTCTTC	CASTVLLAGEDNEQFF
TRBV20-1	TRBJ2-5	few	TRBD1	TGCAGTGCTGGCATAGGACAGGGGGCTTCAGAGACCCAGTACTTC	CSAGIGQGASETQYF
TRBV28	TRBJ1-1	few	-	TGTGCCAGCAGTTGGGTAACGAACACTGAAGCTTTCTTT	CASSWVTNTEAFF
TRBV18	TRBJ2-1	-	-	TGTGCCAGCTCTGAGGTGGCAGCCCGATACAATGAGCAGTTCTTC	CASSEVAARYNEQFF
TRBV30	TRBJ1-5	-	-	TGTGCCTGGAGCGATCAAGGAAAGCCCCAGCATTTT	CAWSDQGKPQHF
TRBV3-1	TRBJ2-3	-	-	TGTGCCAGCAGCACAAACGCGGCTATAGACACAGATACGCAGTATTTT	CASSTNAAIDTDTQYF
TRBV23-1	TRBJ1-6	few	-	TGCGCCAGCAGTCAATCCAGGACTATTGTCTCCTATAATTCACCCCTCCACTTT	CASSQSRTIVSYNSPLHF
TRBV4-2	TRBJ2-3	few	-	TGTGCCAGCAGCCAAGCGACGGCGAGCACAGATACGCAGTATTTT	CASSQATASTDTQYF
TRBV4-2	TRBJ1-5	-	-	TGTGCCAGCAGCCAAGATTTTTACGGTCAGCCCCAGCATTTT	CASSQDFYGQPQHF
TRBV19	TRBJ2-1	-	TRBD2	TGTGCCAGTAGTGTCGAACGGGGGGGCCGAGATGAGCAGTTCTTC	CASSVERGGRDEQFF
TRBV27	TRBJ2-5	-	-	TGTGCCAGCAGTTTGGTCGGGTGGGGGCTGGTGGAGACCCAGTACTTC	CASSLVGWGLVETQYF
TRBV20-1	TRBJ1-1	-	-	TGCAGTGTCAGAGGAGGGGCTACTGAAGCTTTCTTT	CSVRGGATEAFF
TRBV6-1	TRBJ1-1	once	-	TGTGCCAGCAGGGCCTTTTCGTTCCTGGACACTGAAGCTTTCTTT	CASRAFSFLDTEAFF
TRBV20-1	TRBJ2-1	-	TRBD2	TGCAGTGCTAGAGATCCAGGGACTAGCGGGGGTAATGAGCAGTTCTTC	CSARDPGTSGGNEQFF
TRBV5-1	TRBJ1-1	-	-	TGCGCCAGCAGCATAGGACAGTCCGAAGCTTTCTTT	CASSIGQSEAFF
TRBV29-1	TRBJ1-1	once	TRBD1	TGCAGCGTTGAAGGAGGGGGCAGGGACACTGAAGCTTTCTTT	CSVEGGGRDTEAFF
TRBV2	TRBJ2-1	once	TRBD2	TGTGCCAGCAGTGAAATCGGCCTAGCGGGGCCGAGTGGGCAGTTCTTC	CASSEIGLAGPSGQFF
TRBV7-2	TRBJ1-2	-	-	TGTGCCAGCAGCTTGGGGACCTACTATGGCTACACCTTC	CASSLGTYYGYTF
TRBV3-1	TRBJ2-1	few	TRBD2	TGTGCCAGCAGCCAAGAATGGGCTAGCGGGGGGGCAGGGGAGCAGTTCTTC	CASSQEWASGGAGEQFF
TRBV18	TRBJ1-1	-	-	TGTGCCAGCTCACCTGGAGGGCCAAGGGCTTTCTTT	CASSPGGPRAFF
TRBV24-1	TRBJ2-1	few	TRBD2	TGTGCCACCAGTGATGCGACTAGCGGAAACTACAATGAGCAGTTCTTC	CATSDATSGNYNEQFF
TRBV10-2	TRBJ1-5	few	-	TGCGCCAGCAGTGAGCCAGGCGGGAATCAGCCCCAGCATTTT	CASSEPGGNQPQHF
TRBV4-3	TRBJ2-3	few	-	TGCGCCAGCAGCCAAGATCGGAACACAGATACGCAGTATTTT	CASSQDRNTDTQYF
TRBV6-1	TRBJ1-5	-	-	TGTGCCAGCAGTTTGGCAGGCAATCAGCCCCAGCATTTT	CASSLAGNQPQHF
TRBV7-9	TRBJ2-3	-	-	TGTGCCAGCAGCCAATTCGGGGCGTCAGATACGCAGTATTTT	CASSQFGASDTQYF
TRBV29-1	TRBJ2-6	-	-	TGCAGCGTTGGGACAGCTGGAGGGGCCAACGTCCTGACTTTC	CSVGTAGGANVLTF
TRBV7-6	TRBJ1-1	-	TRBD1	TGTGCCAGCAGCACCGCCGGGACAGGGGGTCGCGAAGCTTTCTTT	CASSTAGTGGREAFF
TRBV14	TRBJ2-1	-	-	TGTGCCAGCAGCCAAGATGCGGCATCCTACAATGAGCAGTTCTTC	CASSQDAASYNEQFF
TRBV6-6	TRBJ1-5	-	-	TGTGCCAGCACCCGGATTCTCAATCAGCCCCAGCATTTT	CASTRILNQPQHF
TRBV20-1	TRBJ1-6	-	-	TGCAGTGCTAGAGCAAGAACTTATAATTCACCCCTCCACTTT	CSARARTYNSPLHF
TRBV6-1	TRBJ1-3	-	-	TGTGCCAGCCTCGCACCGGGACTCCCCTCTGGAAACACCATATATTTT	CASLAPGLPSGNTIYF
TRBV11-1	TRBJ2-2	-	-	TGTGCCAGCAGCTCCTATACAGACACCGGGGAGCTGTTTTTT	CASSSYTDTGELFF
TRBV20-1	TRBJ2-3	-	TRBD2	TGCAGTGCTAGAGCCCTCCTAGCGGGCACAGATACGCAGTATTTT	CSARALLAGTDTQYF
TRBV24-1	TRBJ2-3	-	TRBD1	TGTGCCACCAGCCCCGGGACAGGGGCCATCCTTACGCAGTATTTT	CATSPGTGAILTQYF
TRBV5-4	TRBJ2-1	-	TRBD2	TGTGCCAGCAGCTTGGCCCGGGTCCGGGGGGGCCTCTTCTACAATGAGCAGTTCTTC	CASSLARVRGGLFYNEQFF
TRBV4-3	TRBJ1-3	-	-	TGCGCCAGCAGCCAAGGACAGATCGGAAACACCATATATTTT	CASSQGQIGNTIYF
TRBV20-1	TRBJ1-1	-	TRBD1	TGCAGTGCTAGAGACCCCGCAACAGGGGGCACTGAAGCTTTCTTT	CSARDPATGGTEAFF
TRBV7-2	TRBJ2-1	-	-	TGTGCCAGCAGCTTAGTGTGGGGACGGGCCTACAATGAGCAGTTCTTC	CASSLVWGRAYNEQFF
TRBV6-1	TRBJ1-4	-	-	TGTGCCAGCAGCCTCTCAGGGGTGGGTGAAAAACTGTTTTTT	CASSLSGVGEKLFF
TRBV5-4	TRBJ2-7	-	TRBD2	TGTGCCAGCAGCTTGTTCGGGGGGTCCTACGAGCAGTACTTC	CASSLFGGSYEQYF
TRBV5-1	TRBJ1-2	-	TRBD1	TGCGCCAGCAGCGTGGGACAGGGAGGTGGCTACACCTTC	CASSVGQGGGYTF
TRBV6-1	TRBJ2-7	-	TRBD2	TGTGCCAGCAGTGAAGGTAGCGGGAGGTTCTACGAGCAGTACTTC	CASSEGSGRFYEQYF
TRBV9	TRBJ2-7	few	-	TGTGCCAGCAGCGTAGGCCCCGGCTCAACGAGCTACGTTGAGCAGTACTTC	CASSVGPGSTSYVEQYF
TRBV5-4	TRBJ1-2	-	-	TGTGCCAGCAGCTTGAACATGAACCCTGGCTACACCTTC	CASSLNMNPGYTF
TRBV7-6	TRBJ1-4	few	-	TGTGCCAGCAGCAAAAGATCGGGGGAAAAACTGTTTTTT	CASSKRSGEKLFF
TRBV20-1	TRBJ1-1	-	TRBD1	TGCAGTGCCAGACAGGGGGTGGGTGAAGCTTTCTTT	CSARQGVGEAFF
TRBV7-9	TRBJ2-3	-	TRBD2	TGTGCCAGCAGCTTCTCCCGGAGCGGGGGGAACACAGATACGCAGTATTTT	CASSFSRSGGNTDTQYF
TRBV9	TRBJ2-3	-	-	TGTGCCAGCAGCGTAGGGCCTAATCTTAGCACAGATACGCAGTATTTT	CASSVGPNLSTDTQYF
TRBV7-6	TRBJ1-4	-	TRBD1	TGTGCCAGCAGCTTCCAAAGTGGTGGCAGGGGGCAAGAACTGTTTTTT	CASSFQSGGRGQELFF
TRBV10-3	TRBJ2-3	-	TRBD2	TGTGCCATCAGCCATAGGACTAGCGGGCGCACAGATACGCAGTATTTT	CAISHRTSGRTDTQYF
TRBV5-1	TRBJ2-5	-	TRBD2	TGCGCCAGCAGCAGAGGCTCTAGCGGGGGGGCCTTAGAGACCCAGTACTTC	CASSRGSSGGALETQYF
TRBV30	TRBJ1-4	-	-	TGTGCCTGGAGTCCTCGACGGGAGGGATCTAATGAAAAACTGTTTTTT	CAWSPRREGSNEKLFF
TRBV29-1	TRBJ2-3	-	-	TGCAGCGTTGATGACTGGAACACAGATACGCAGTATTTT	CSVDDWNTDTQYF
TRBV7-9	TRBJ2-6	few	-	TGTGCCAGCAGCCCCTACAGGGTAATCGTCTCTGGGGCCAACGTCCTGACTTTC	CASSPYRVIVSGANVLTF